This T cell receptor beta chain was profiled in a study of T cells in Graves' hyperthyroidism and ophthalmopathy. Whole-study context: Peripheral blood was drawn at first diagnosis, prior to all treatment. Study outcomes and limitations: Model-based prediction identified ophthalmopathy a median 6.5 months prior to its onset. Ophthalmopathy stood apart from stable hyperthyroidism in a 13 V-J model. Peripheral blood also featured most of the thyroid clonotypes expanded above 0.001.

The source material, RNA transcripts, was used to amplify TCR beta CDR3 regions. HTBI primers drove first-round RT-PCR of the TCR CDR3. TCRdb recomputed calls from the multiplex PCR reads with MiXCR, one row per CDR3 protein. The sample has roughly 420,000 distinct CDR3 sequences; approximately 15% are singletons. This clonotype was detected ten times or more. Its specificity is unknown. The CDR3 extends over 13 amino acids. Trimming took 4 bases from V and 3 from J, leaving 6 bases between them. The V gene's germline CDR1 is LGHDT and CDR2 YNNKEL (reference sequence). The V and J genes are TRBV3-1 and TRBJ1-4; D is ambiguous. The TCR originated in a woman aged 18-29 years with Graves' hyperthyroidism. Sequencing input: blood. The CDR3 is CASSLWSNEKLFF. The CDR3 coding sequence is TGTGCCAGCAGCCTTTGGTCTAATGAAAAACTGTTTTTT.